This T cell receptor beta chain came from a study of cytomegalovirus exposure and HLA in healthy donors. The PCR used 60 Vbeta and 13 Jbeta primers. The protocol was immunoSEQ multiplex PCR, while the TCRdb copy is restricted to in-frame clones and leaves out a portion. The sample consists of roughly 190,000 clones, around 80% of them appearing once. Looked up from germline, CDR1 is LGHNA and CDR2 is YSLEER. The CDR3 sequence is 18 residues long. V lost 0 bases to trimming and J lost 4 bases; unmatched junction nucleotides: 8. The V gene is TRBV4-3, the J gene TRBJ2-1, with 11 bases lining up with TRBD2. This receptor was taken from a woman in her thirties or forties in good health and CMV-seronegative. Sequenced material: PBMCs. The CDR3: CASSQEASGRFLYNEQFF. CDR3 nucleotide sequence: TGCGCCAGCAGCCAAGAGGCTAGCGGGAGGTTTCTGTACAATGAGCAGTTCTTC.